The entry that follows covers one T cell receptor (beta chain) sequence. The record originates from a study of blood T cell repertoires in COVID-19. Study information: T cells, B-cell-depleted T cells, or PBMCs provided the cDNA or gDNA that served as material.

This CDR3 is 16 amino acids long. Germline CDR1 reads LNHDA; CDR2 reads SQIVND (reference sequence). Between the trimmed V and J ends, which lost 7 bases and 4 bases, there was a span of 22 bases. Method: immunoSEQ multiplex PCR; TCRdb's copy keeps in-frame clones and lacks some. The sample carries about 130,000 clones, around three quarters recorded once. The origin of this receptor is a human donor in a cohort sampled during active COVID-19. The sample consisted of peripheral blood. This chain uses TRBV19 with TRBJ1-1; maybe TRBD1 (6 bases). CDR3 coding DNA: TGTGCCAGTACCTCCTCTCCTGGGGGCAGGGCCACTGAAGCTTTCTTT. The encoded protein is CASTSSPGGRATEAFF.